This is a list of T cell receptor beta chains from one sample in a study of long-term antiretroviral therapy in people with HIV. The data were produced by immunoSEQ multiplex PCR, yet TCRdb's version contains in-frame clones alone and is incomplete. The sample contains 25,000 to 30,000 clones, roughly 84% of which appear only once. The sequenced sample was unsorted PBMCs, obtained 0.4 years after starting antiretroviral therapy. The receptor source for this set is a man aged 18 to 29 with HIV. CDR3s include the opening cysteine and the closing phenylalanine or tryptophan. A D gene is named only where the DNA matches it firmly. The size of a clone is reported for some rows only, either as once, few or many, or as a class for expanded clones.

TRBV14	.	TRBJ1-2	.	CASSQSSRVYGYTF	TGTGCCAGCAGCCAAAGTAGCAGGGTTTATGGCTACACCTTC
TRBV28	once	TRBJ1-1	.	CASSFREGRGDTEAFF	TGTGCCAGCAGTTTCAGGGAAGGTAGAGGAGACACTGAAGCTTTCTTT
TRBV19	few	TRBJ2-2	.	CATPEAGETGELFF	TGTGCCACCCCCGAGGCAGGAGAGACCGGGGAGCTGTTTTTT
TRBV18	.	TRBJ2-3	TRBD2	CASTTSGSIPDTQYF	TGTGCCAGCACGACTAGCGGATCGATTCCAGATACGCAGTATTTT
TRBV5-1	.	TRBJ2-7	.	CASSLGRPNEQYF	TGCGCCAGCAGCTTGGGACGGCCAAACGAGCAGTACTTC
TRBV5-6	.	TRBJ1-1	.	CASSIYEGTEAFF	TGTGCCAGCAGCATCTATGAAGGGACTGAAGCTTTCTTT
TRBV6-5	.	TRBJ1-3	.	CASSYRSSGNTIYF	TGTGCCAGCAGTTACCGGTCCTCTGGAAACACCATATATTTT
TRBV5-4	few	TRBJ1-1	.	CASSFPGDLNTEAFF	TGTGCCAGCAGCTTCCCGGGGGACTTGAACACTGAAGCTTTCTTT
TRBV19	.	TRBJ2-7	.	CASRTGAYEQYF	TGTGCCAGTCGGACCGGAGCCTACGAGCAGTACTTC
TRBV18	.	TRBJ2-5	TRBD1	CASSPGQGGETQYF	TGTGCCAGCTCACCAGGACAGGGCGGCGAGACCCAGTACTTC
TRBV13	once	TRBJ1-2	.	CASSPLGDAYGYTF	TGTGCCAGCAGCCCTCTTGGGGACGCCTATGGCTACACCTTC
TRBV6-6	.	TRBJ2-5	.	CASSYSEGAGQETQYF	TGTGCCAGCAGTTACTCGGAGGGAGCGGGCCAAGAGACCCAGTACTTC
TRBV7-9	.	TRBJ2-1	TRBD1	CASSLGTGTGLNEQFF	TGTGCCAGCAGCTTAGGGACCGGGACAGGGTTGAATGAGCAGTTCTTC
TRBV4-3	.	TRBJ2-7	TRBD2	CASSQDAAGGNYEQYF	TGCGCCAGCAGCCAAGACGCGGCGGGAGGGAACTACGAGCAGTACTTC
TRBV5-1	.	TRBJ2-7	.	CASFPGTAGHTNYEQYF	TGCGCCAGTTTCCCCGGGACCGCGGGGCATACCAACTACGAGCAGTACTTC
TRBV5-1	.	TRBJ2-1	TRBD2	CASSWGGGNEQFF	TGCGCCAGCAGCTGGGGGGGAGGAAATGAGCAGTTCTTC
TRBV10-3	.	TRBJ2-7	TRBD1	CAITGQGASYEQYF	TGTGCCATCACCGGACAGGGGGCAAGTTACGAGCAGTACTTC
TRBV7-6	once	TRBJ2-1	.	CASSPPFPGPQGDEQFF	TGTGCCAGCAGCCCGCCCTTCCCGGGCCCACAGGGCGATGAGCAGTTCTTC
TRBV29-1	.	TRBJ2-1	.	CSTERKYNEQFF	TGCAGCACGGAGCGAAAATACAATGAGCAGTTCTTC
TRBV2	.	TRBJ1-2	.	CASSDQGRDYGYTF	TGTGCCAGCAGTGATCAGGGGCGGGACTATGGCTACACCTTC
TRBV7-6	.	TRBJ2-7	.	CASSLTDTYEQYF	TGTGCCAGCAGCTTAACAGACACCTACGAGCAGTACTTC
TRBV4-1	.	TRBJ1-1	.	CASSQDLLRQTEAFF	TGCGCCAGCAGCCAAGATCTCCTTAGGCAAACTGAAGCTTTCTTT
TRBV19	.	TRBJ2-1	TRBD2	CASSIALAGHFYNEQFF	TGTGCCAGTAGTATAGCGCTAGCGGGGCACTTCTACAATGAGCAGTTCTTC
TRBV28	.	TRBJ1-2	.	CASSLESYGYTF	TGTGCCAGCAGTTTAGAATCCTATGGCTACACCTTC
TRBV11-2	.	TRBJ2-1	.	CASSLVGGLEQFF	TGTGCCAGCAGCTTAGTCGGGGGCCTTGAGCAGTTCTTC